These 24 T cell receptor beta chains share one sample of origin, sequenced in a study of T cell repertoires in cytomegalovirus infection. TCRdb redid the calling of the reads with MiXCR, one entry per CDR3 protein. The sample has under 850,000 distinct CDR3 sequences, about 30% seen once. These receptors are not linked to any known antigen. Sample: cultured PBMCs, taken from culture after CMV antigen stimulation. These receptors came from a human donor in good health (CMV status not recorded). Some clones in this sample may be carry-over from other donors' samples.

The chain carries TRBV2 and TRBJ1-5, with TRBD1 as a possible D gene (6 bases). The CDR3 consists of 18 residues. The germline V and J ends were trimmed by 4 bases and 0 bases, with 19 bases remaining between them. CDR1 is SNHLY and CDR2 is FYNNEI in the germline V gene. The CDR3 DNA is TGTGCCAGCAGTGTCTTCGCGGGTTGGACAGATAGCAATCAGCCCCAGCATTTT. This codes for CASSVFAGWTDSNQPQHF.

There are a few counts of this clonotype. The V and J genes are TRBV12-3 or TRBV12-4 and TRBJ2-3, with TRBD1 matching over 7 bases. J lost 3 bases, V lost 11 bases, and 11 bases had no gene match. The CDR3 consists of 14 residues. CDR3 DNA sequence: TGTGCCTGCGAAGGGGGCACGAGGACAGATACGCAGTATTTT. Amino acids: CACEGGTRTDTQYF.

The rearrangement links TRBV7-2 to TRBJ1-3; D unclear. CDR3 size: 12 residues. V was trimmed by 6 bases and J by 4 bases, leaving 7 bases between them. Germline assignment: CDR1 SGHTA and CDR2 FQGNSA. The CDR3 region is CASSENGNTIYF. DNA for the CDR3: TGTGCCAGCAGTGAAAACGGAAACACCATATATTTT.

The rearrangement uses TRBV11-2 and TRBJ2-7; 8 bases agree with TRBD2. The CDR3 has 15 amino acids. The V gene end was trimmed by 1 base and the J gene end by 3 bases; junction bases not matched to a gene: 5. Germline V gene data show CDR1 as SGHAT and CDR2 as FQNNGV. The CDR3, as DNA: TGTGCCAGCAGCTTAGCGCTAGCGGGCCTCTACGAGCAGTACTTC. The encoded protein is CASSLALAGLYEQYF.

This clonotype turned up a few times. The chain couples TRBV18 to TRBJ1-6; D not certain. The V gene's germline CDR1 is KGHSH and CDR2 LQKENI. Trimming cost V 2 bases and J 0 bases, with 11 bases left between them. The CDR3 covers 17 residues. In DNA form, the CDR3 reads TGTGCCAGCTCACCATTGGCAAAGAGCTCCTATAATTCACCCCTCCACTTT. It translates to CASSPLAKSSYNSPLHF.

The gene calls are TRBV4-2 and TRBJ1-4; 10 bases fit TRBD1. Germline assignment: CDR1 LGHNA and CDR2 YNFKEQ. The CDR3 spans 18 residues. Trimming at V came to 0 bases and at J to 5 bases, leaving 9 bases not matched to a gene. The CDR3: CASSQDYDTDRGNEKLFF. As DNA, the CDR3 is TGTGCCAGCAGCCAAGATTACGACACGGACAGGGGGAATGAAAAACTGTTTTTT.

This clonotype occurred a few times. The rearrangement uses TRBV11-2 and TRBJ1-6; 8 nucleotides align to TRBD1. The CDR3 contains 14 residues. Germline values: CDR1 SGHAT, CDR2 FQNNGV. After removal of 3 bases from V and 10 bases from J, the junction contained 5 bases not matched to a gene. The CDR3 DNA reads TGTGCCAGCAGCTTGGGACAGGCGGGGTCACCCCTCCACTTT. Amino acid sequence: CASSLGQAGSPLHF.

This clonotype was seen a handful of times. The chain has TRBV6-2 or TRBV6-3 and TRBJ2-3; D tentatively reads TRBD1 or TRBD2 (6 bases each). The CDR3 sequence is 15 residues long. The ends were cut back, 1 base at V and 10 bases at J, with 18 bases in the middle. Germline V gene data show CDR1 as MNHEY and CDR2 as SVGEGT. This chain's CDR3 is CASSYYGTPSGAQYF. The CDR3 coding sequence is TGTGCCAGCAGTTACTACGGGACTCCCTCAGGGGCGCAGTATTTT.

This chain uses TRBV7-2 with TRBJ2-7; no clear D. V was cut by 2 bases and J by 3 bases, with 14 bases left in between. The CDR3 spans 15 residues. The germline V gene encodes CDR1 SGHTA and CDR2 FQGNSA. DNA for the CDR3: TGTGCCAGCAGCTTATATCCCGGGTCATACTACGAGCAGTACTTC. Protein: CASSLYPGSYYEQYF.

Only a few counts were recorded for this clonotype. V gene TRBV6-2 or TRBV6-3 combines with J gene TRBJ2-7; D ambiguous. V lost 3 bases and J 0 bases, leaving 15 bases between the germline ends. Germline CDR1 is MNHEY and CDR2 is SVGEGT. The CDR3 covers 16 residues. As DNA, the CDR3 is TGTGCCAGCAGTTATACCCTTGAAGCGATCTCCTACGAGCAGTACTTC. This codes for CASSYTLEAISYEQYF.

This chain connects TRBV7-2 to TRBJ1-1; a weak D match, TRBD1 (5 bases). The CDR3 has 17 residues. Germline CDR1 and CDR2: SGHTA and FQGNSA. The V gene lost 5 bases and the J gene lost 4 bases, with 23 bases spanning the gap. The CDR3 region is CASSPQQGLGDGTEAFF. In nucleotides, the CDR3 is TGTGCCAGCAGCCCCCAGCAAGGGCTGGGGGACGGCACTGAAGCTTTCTTT.

The V call is TRBV19, the J call TRBJ2-2; D is possibly TRBD2 (6 bases). This CDR3 is built from 14 residues. Trimming pared 6 bases from V and 7 bases from J, leaving 15 bases between. Germline V lookup: CDR1 LNHDA, CDR2 SQIVND (reference sequence). The CDR3, as DNA: TGTGCCAGTAGCCCCCGGCGGGAAAACGGGGAGCTGTTTTTT. It yields the protein CASSPRRENGELFF. Full variable domain (outside the CDR3, taken from reference TRBV19 and TRBJ2-2): DGGITQSPKYLFRKEGQNVTLSCEQNLNHDAMYWYRQDPGQGLRLIYYSQIVNDFQKGDIAEGYSVSREKKESFPLTVTSAQKNPTAFYLCASSPRRENGELFFGEGSRLTVL.

The chain combines TRBV12-3 or TRBV12-4 with TRBJ2-1; 7 bases are shared with TRBD1. After removal of 7 bases from V and 0 bases from J, the junction contained 18 bases not matched to a gene. The CDR3 is 19 amino acids. The CDR3 is CASTPLPGQDRSSYNEQFF. CDR3 sequence (DNA): TGTGCCAGCACCCCTCTTCCCGGACAGGACCGAAGCTCCTACAATGAGCAGTTCTTC.

The chain has TRBV3-1 and TRBJ2-5, with TRBD1 matching over 9 bases. The CDR3 covers 16 residues. V was pared by 3 bases and J by 5 bases, with 10 bases of the junction left unmatched. Germline CDR1 LGHDT, CDR2 YNNKEL (reference sequence). The CDR3 DNA reads as TGTGCCAGCAGCCATTTTGGACAGGGGATCCGGGAGACCCAGTACTTC. It yields the protein CASSHFGQGIRETQYF.

This clonotype was counted between two and nine times. This rearrangement joins TRBV7-8 to TRBJ2-7, with 7 nucleotides matching TRBD2. V shed 1 base, J shed 0 bases, and the junction held 6 bases outside the gene matches. Germline-derived CDR1 and CDR2 are SGHVS and FQNEAQ. The CDR3 is made up of 16 amino acids. CDR3 sequence (DNA): TGTGCCAGCAGCTTAGGGGTAGGCGGGAGCTCCTACGAGCAGTACTTC. This encodes CASSLGVGGSSYEQYF.

The table lists this clonotype with a few counts. J is TRBJ2-6 and V is TRBV12-3 or TRBV12-4; D unresolved. This CDR3 is 15 amino acids long. Trimming cost V 2 bases and J 2 bases, with 7 bases left between them. The DNA of the CDR3 is TGTGCCAGCAGTTTACCCGGTCCTGGGGCCAACGTCCTGACTTTC. Protein sequence: CASSLPGPGANVLTF.

The chain combines TRBV28 with TRBJ2-7, with 9 nucleotides matching TRBD1. CDR1 and CDR2 from the germline V gene are MDHEN and SYDVKM. The CDR3 is 16 residues long. The J segment lost 7 bases and the V segment lost 6 bases, leaving 16 bases of the junction unmatched. The CDR3 loop reads CASSNRRDRVGLEQYF. The CDR3 nucleotides are TGTGCCAGCAGCAATCGCCGGGACAGGGTCGGGTTGGAGCAGTACTTC.

This clonotype was detected only a few times. This sequence joins TRBV5-4 and TRBJ2-5; 8 bases line up with TRBD2. CDR1 and CDR2 (germline): SGHNT, YYREEE (reference sequence). The CDR3 spans 15 residues. Unmatched junction bases numbered 10, after V lost 4 bases and J lost 5 bases. CDR3 sequence: CASSPLAGGGETQYF. Written as DNA, the CDR3 is TGTGCCAGCAGCCCCCTTGCGGGAGGTGGGGAGACCCAGTACTTC.

This chain uses TRBV20-1 with TRBJ2-7; 14 nucleotides align to TRBD2. With 3 bases clipped from V and 6 bases from J, the junction kept 7 bases outside the gene matches. CDR1 DFQATT and CDR2 SNEGSKA come from the germline V gene (reference sequence). The CDR3 contains 15 residues. The CDR3 DNA reads TGCAGTGCTAGCGAAGGGACTAGCGGGGGCAGCGAGCAGTACTTC. This encodes CSASEGTSGGSEQYF.

This clonotype has just a few counts. This chain uses TRBV5-4 with TRBJ1-2, with 7 bases that match TRBD1. V shed 3 bases, J shed 5 bases, and the junction held 13 bases outside the gene matches. The CDR3 totals 16 residues. Per the germline V gene, CDR1 is SGHNT and CDR2 is YYREEE (reference sequence). CDR3 protein: CASSSAMNRGVYGYTF. The CDR3 DNA is TGTGCCAGCAGCTCAGCGATGAACAGGGGAGTTTATGGCTACACCTTC.

DNA of the CDR3: TGTGCCAGCAGTAGGGGACTGGGATACAATGAGCAGTTCTTC. It codes for CASSRGLGYNEQFF. The gene calls are TRBV2 and TRBJ2-1, with D possibly matching TRBD2 (6 bases). The CDR3 consists of 14 residues. The germline V gene has CDR1 SNHLY and CDR2 FYNNEI. With 5 bases removed from V and 4 bases from J, the gap between germline ends came to 12 bases.

This clonotype appeared many times. The chain has TRBV7-6 and TRBJ2-7; perhaps TRBD2 as D (6 bases). V was shortened by 5 bases and J by 5 bases, with 16 bases between the two germline ends. CDR1 is SGHVS, CDR2 FNYEAQ, per germline. The CDR3 is 14 residues long. This chain's CDR3 is CASSKVGSMHEQYF. CDR3 sequence (DNA): TGTGCCAGCAGCAAGGTCGGGAGCATGCACGAGCAGTACTTC.

This rearrangement joins TRBV6-5 to TRBJ1-2; 11 bases agree with TRBD1. The CDR3 length is 16 residues. The germline V gene has CDR1 MNHEY and CDR2 SVGAGI. V was pared by 0 bases and J by 6 bases, with 6 bases of the junction left unmatched. As DNA, the CDR3 is TGTGCCAGCAGTTACTCTGGGGCGGGACAGGGGGATGGCTACACCTTC. Translation: CASSYSGAGQGDGYTF.

V gene TRBV12-3 or TRBV12-4 combines with J gene TRBJ1-5; D not certain. This CDR3 region has 14 residues. V was shortened by 2 bases and J by 4 bases, with 9 bases between the two germline ends. Here the CDR3 reads CASSLSGWNQPQHF. CDR3 nucleotides: TGTGCCAGCAGTTTAAGCGGGTGGAATCAGCCCCAGCATTTT.